The T cell receptor beta chain under discussion was sequenced for a study of spatial heterogeneity in lung cancer (dated by TCRdb to between 2018 and 2020). In terms of the full investigation: Beta-chain transcripts were consistently detected in greater numbers than alpha-chain transcripts, which likely reflected higher beta-chain transcript abundance. TCR transcript counts in tumor regions correlated strongly with a T cell transcriptional module score from matched bulk RNA-seq. In the raw uncorrected reads, each unique combination of TCR and UMI appeared more than ten times on average. In non-small cell lung cancer, the study quantitatively compared TCR alpha and beta repertoires across several tumor regions, matched nontumor lung, and blood. Nonsynonymous mutation counts, determined by whole-exome sequencing of tumor tissue, were related to TCR repertoire features. At surgery, both alpha and beta chains were TCR-sequenced in more than 200 tumor regions, fewer than 65 matched nontumor lung samples and a few dozen PBMC samples. On the study overall, not on this receptor specifically: Counts of ubiquitous and regional expanded TCRs were found to correlate with counts of ubiquitous and regional nonsynonymous mutations, respectively. The tumor nonsynonymous mutation count correlated with the number of expanded alpha and beta TCRs within the tumor. TCR-seq coverage of tumor T cells was estimated to be only 7% to 7.5% for alpha chains and more than 11% for beta chains. Additional single-cell paired TCR alpha and beta sequencing was considered necessary to confirm, at a functional level, the hypothesis that regional TCRs recognize regional mutations.

The library was obtained by 5' RACE. The instrument given in TCRdb is NextSeq 500. To allow correction of PCR and sequencing errors, the TCR library protocol tagged every TCR cDNA molecule with a unique molecular identifier. In the source study's methods: Decombinator tools were used for TCR identification, UMI-based error correction and CDR3 extraction. TCRs above a frequency of 2 per 1,000, corresponding to the top 1% of the tumor frequency distribution, were defined as expanded. Expanded tumor TCRs were classed as regional if statistically deemed absent (corrected P<0.05) from at least one tumor region, otherwise ubiquitous. Renyi diversity was calculated using the R vegan package after each repertoire was subsampled 100 times to 5,000 TCRs. CDR3 similarity networks were constructed using string-kernel similarity of amino acid triplets, with links drawn between CDR3s whose pairwise similarity was above 0.82. The raw public data were reprocessed by TCRdb itself: fastp quality trimming at Q25, MiXCR clonotype calling, in-frame beta chains only. Here each entry gathers all rows of one CDR3 protein and keeps the most common genes and DNA. In this record, the V and J calls reflect TCRdb's handling and not the investigators' own analysis. The sample data list about 2,700 distinct CDR3 sequences, and 17% of these were observed just once. The ten largest clones represent around 15% of the sample.

The sample's time point label, decoded: sample taken at primary tumor resection. The donors were 65 to 90 patients from the lung TRACERx cohort who had early-stage, untreated non-small cell lung cancer. TCR sequencing used whole RNA extracted from tumor and nontumor lung tissue, or from cryopreserved PBMC samples, without cell sorting. Only patients for whom sufficient RNA was available from at least two tumor regions were selected for TCR sequencing. A lung pathologist reviewed the tumor and adjacent nontumor lung specimens before the specimens were selected. The germline V gene provides CDR1 SNHLY and CDR2 FYNNEI. The CDR3 starts with the cysteine, ends with the phenylalanine, and has 18 residues. The read is trimmed to its CDR3 DNA, 54 bases read in frame from base 1. Clipping removes 6 bases from V and 0 bases from J, with 10 as the unmatched junction base count. This clonotype showed up just a few times. Its antigen is unknown. No much larger clone is present one base from it, and per-base qualities are unavailable.

Sequencing used lung tumor tissue, obtained at surgery. The rearrangement joined TRBV2 to TRBJ2-2, with 10 middle bases fitting TRBD2. This sequence was found in a male donor with early-stage non-small cell lung cancer. Read as DNA, the sequence is TGTGCCAGCAGCCTCCCTCCGGGACTAGCGTCGAACACCGGGGAGCTGTTTTTT. Translated, this gives CASSLPPGLASNTGELFF.